This T cell receptor (beta chain) was sequenced in a study of cytomegalovirus exposure and HLA in healthy donors. This CDR3 contains 15 residues. The V gene's germline CDR1 is SGHNT and CDR2 YYREEE (reference sequence). Trimming took 4 bases from V and 14 from J, leaving 24 bases between them. On this clone: Its antigen is not identified.

Overall study findings and caveats: A later analysis found TCR association rates differed by HLA locus, highest for DRB1 and lowest for HLA-C.

The PCR used 60 Vbeta and 13 Jbeta primers. Some clones are missing from TCRdb's copy, which holds only in-frame ones; the method was immunoSEQ multiplex PCR. The sample includes about 110,000 clones. The TCR sequence derives from a man aged 35 to 55 in good health and CMV-seropositive. The V and J genes are TRBV5-4 and TRBJ1-4; D may be TRBD1 (5 bases). Sequences were obtained from PBMCs. CDR3: CASSPTPGLGEGLFF. In DNA form, the CDR3 reads TGTGCCAGCAGCCCAACCCCGGGGTTAGGGGAGGGCCTGTTTTTT.